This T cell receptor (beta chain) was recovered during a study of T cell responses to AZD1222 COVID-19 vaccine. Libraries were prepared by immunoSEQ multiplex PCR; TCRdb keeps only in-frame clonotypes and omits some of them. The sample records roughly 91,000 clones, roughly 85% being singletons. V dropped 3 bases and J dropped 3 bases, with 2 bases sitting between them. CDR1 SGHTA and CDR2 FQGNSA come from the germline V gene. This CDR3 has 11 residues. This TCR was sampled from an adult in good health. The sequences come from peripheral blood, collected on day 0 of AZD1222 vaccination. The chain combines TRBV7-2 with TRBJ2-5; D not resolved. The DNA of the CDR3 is TGTGCCAGCAGCTTGAAAGAGACCCAGTACTTC. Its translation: CASSLKETQYF.